This TCR beta chain was recorded in a study of shared clonotypes between healthy human individuals. Study-wide points: The authors sampled blood alone, and tissue repertoires likely differ. Estimated richness was generally greater in naive than memory subsets. Compared with clonotypes that all four donors shared, non-shared clonotypes had lower generation probabilities. Among donors, sharing of clonotypes was expected to be affected by sequencing depth.

Profiled with immunoSEQ multiplex PCR; TCRdb holds only in-frame clones, not every one. The sample consists of 1.6 million or so clones, 98% of them appearing once. Regarding this clone: Antigen specificity is unknown.

The V gene's germline CDR1 is SQVTM and CDR2 ANQGSEA. V was shortened by 6 bases and J by 2 bases, with 13 bases between the two germline ends. The CDR3 spans 13 residues. This sequence originates from a man aged 25-45 years in good health. The chain combines TRBV29-1 with TRBJ1-1; TRBD1 might be the D (5 bases). The sample was naive CD4+ T cells sorted from blood. Subset specified: CD45RA+ positively selected. DNA for the CDR3: TGCAGCGTCTGCAGGGTCCCAAACACTGAAGCTTTCTTT. It translates to CSVCRVPNTEAFF.